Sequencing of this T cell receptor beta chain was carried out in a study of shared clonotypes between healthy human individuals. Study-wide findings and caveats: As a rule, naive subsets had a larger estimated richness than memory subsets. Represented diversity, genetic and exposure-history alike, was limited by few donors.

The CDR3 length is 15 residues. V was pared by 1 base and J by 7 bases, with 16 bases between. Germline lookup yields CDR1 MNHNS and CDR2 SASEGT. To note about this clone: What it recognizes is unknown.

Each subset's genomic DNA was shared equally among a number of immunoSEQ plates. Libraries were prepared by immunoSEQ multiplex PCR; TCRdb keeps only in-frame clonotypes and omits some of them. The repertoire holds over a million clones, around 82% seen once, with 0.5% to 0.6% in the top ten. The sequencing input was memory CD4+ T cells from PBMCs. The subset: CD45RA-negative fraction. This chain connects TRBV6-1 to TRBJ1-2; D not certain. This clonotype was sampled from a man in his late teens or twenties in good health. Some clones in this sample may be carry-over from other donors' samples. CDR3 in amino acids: CASSEVRGETSGYTF. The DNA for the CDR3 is TGTGCCAGCAGTGAAGTCCGCGGGGAAACGTCTGGCTACACCTTC.